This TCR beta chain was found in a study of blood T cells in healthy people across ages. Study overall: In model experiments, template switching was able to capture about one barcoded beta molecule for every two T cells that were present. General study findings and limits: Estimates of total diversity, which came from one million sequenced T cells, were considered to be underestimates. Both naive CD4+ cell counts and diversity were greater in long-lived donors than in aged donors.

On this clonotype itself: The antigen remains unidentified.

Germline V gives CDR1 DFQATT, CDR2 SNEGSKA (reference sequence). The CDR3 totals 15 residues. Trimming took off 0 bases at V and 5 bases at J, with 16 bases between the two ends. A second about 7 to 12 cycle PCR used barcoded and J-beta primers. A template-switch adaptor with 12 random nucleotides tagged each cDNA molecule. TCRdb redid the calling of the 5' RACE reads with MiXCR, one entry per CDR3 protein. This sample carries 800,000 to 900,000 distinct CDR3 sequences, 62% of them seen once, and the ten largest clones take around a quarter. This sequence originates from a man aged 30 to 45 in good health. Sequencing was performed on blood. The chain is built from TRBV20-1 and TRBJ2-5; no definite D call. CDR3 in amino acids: CSARDDLVGRETQYF. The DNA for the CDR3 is TGCAGTGCTAGAGATGACTTGGTGGGCCGGGAGACCCAGTACTTC.